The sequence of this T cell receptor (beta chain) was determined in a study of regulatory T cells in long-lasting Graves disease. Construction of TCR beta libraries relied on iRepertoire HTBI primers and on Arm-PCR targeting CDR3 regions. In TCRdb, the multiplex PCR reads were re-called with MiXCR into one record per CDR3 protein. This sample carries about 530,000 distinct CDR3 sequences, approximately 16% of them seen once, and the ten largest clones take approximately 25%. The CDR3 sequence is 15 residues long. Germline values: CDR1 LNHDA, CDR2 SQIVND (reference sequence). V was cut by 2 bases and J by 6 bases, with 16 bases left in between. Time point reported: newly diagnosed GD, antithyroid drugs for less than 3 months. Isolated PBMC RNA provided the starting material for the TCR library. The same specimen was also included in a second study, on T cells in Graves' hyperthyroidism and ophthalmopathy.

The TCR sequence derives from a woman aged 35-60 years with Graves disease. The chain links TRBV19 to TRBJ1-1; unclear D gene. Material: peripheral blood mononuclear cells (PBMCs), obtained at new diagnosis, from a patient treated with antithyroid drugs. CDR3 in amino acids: CASSINGQARAEAFF. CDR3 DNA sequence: TGTGCCAGTAGTATAAACGGGCAGGCAAGGGCTGAAGCTTTCTTT.